The subject of this entry is one T cell receptor beta chain. Its antigen remains unknown. This entry belongs to a study of cytomegalovirus exposure and HLA in healthy donors. Findings and limits, study-wide: A classifier reportedly called cytomegalovirus status with high sensitivity and specificity. There were about 160 TCR beta chains listed as cytomegalovirus-associated.

Healthy bone marrow donors supplied every sample. A multiplex PCR was run with 60 Vbeta primers and 13 Jbeta primers. In the original analysis: Later work found approximately 80 million unique TCR beta chains, with 10 million to 14 million shared. Assay: immunoSEQ multiplex PCR; the TCRdb copy retains only in-frame clones and omits some. The DNA gave D and trimming, while V, J and clone size come from that table. The sample includes about 160,000 clones, approximately 80% of them seen just once. The CDR3 has 12 amino acids. Germline V gene sequence: CDR1 SNHLY, CDR2 FYNNEI. Germline trimming cut 5 bases from V and 9 bases from J; bases unmatched to any gene: 3.

Sequencing was carried out using PBMCs. The J gene is TRBJ2-1, the V gene TRBV2, with 8 bases lining up with TRBD1. The receptor comes from a male donor in good health and CMV-seronegative. CDR3 sequence reads: CASSLTGGEQFF. In nucleotides, the CDR3 is TGTGCCAGCAGTCTAACAGGGGGTGAGCAGTTCTTC.